The source of this T cell receptor (beta chain) is a study of vaccination and CD4 T cells after COVID-19. Across the whole study: Collection of post-COVID samples occurred a median about 100 days after diagnosis, spanning a range of 35 to 161.

The Oncomine TCR Beta short-read assay sequenced DNA from cultured CD4+ T cells. TCRdb reprocessed the PCR reads via MiXCR and lists one record per CDR3 protein. The sample lists 7,500 to 9,500 distinct CDR3 sequences, roughly three fifths seen once, with approximately 30% in the top ten. Trimming took off 9 bases at V and 1 base at J, with 30 bases between the two ends. CDR3 length equals 19 residues. Germline loops: CDR1 LNHDA, CDR2 SQIVND (reference sequence). Concerning this clonotype: The antigen is undetermined.

Treatment meaning: roughly nine-day PBMC culture with coronavirus spike peptide pools or control peptides (ViraFEST assay). Fresh IL-2 medium replaced half the culture medium on days 3 and 7. The sequenced sample was CD4+ T cells from blood, cultured in vitro. The sequence came from a human donor who had recovered from COVID-19. The chain is built from TRBV19 and TRBJ1-1; maybe TRBD1 (5 bases). The chain's CDR3 is CASQVVWARTRGRNTEAFF. The CDR3 nucleotides read TGTGCCAGCCAAGTAGTATGGGCCAGGACAAGGGGAAGGAACACTGAAGCTTTCTTT.